The present T cell receptor (beta chain) was sequenced within a study of blood T cell repertoires in COVID-19. Study in general: Samples representing acute and convalescent COVID-19 were sourced from the United States, Italy and Spain. Sources were T cells, B-cell-depleted T cells, or PBMCs; the material itself was cDNA or gDNA.

Authors' processing steps: Amplified reference gene primers provided the basis for estimating nucleated cell counts. The assay was immunoSEQ multiplex PCR, and TCRdb's table has in-frame clones only and misses some. From that table come the V and J calls and clone size; the DNA was used to work out D and trimming. Of about 350,000 clones listed, about 90% are singletons. Seattle cases were enrolled at active infection and followed longitudinally. Trimming took off 7 bases at V and 4 bases at J, with 19 bases between the two ends. There are 16 residues in the CDR3. Germline assignment: CDR1 LNHDA and CDR2 SQIVND (reference sequence).

The chain combines TRBV19 with TRBJ2-2; a weak D match, TRBD1 (5 bases). Sequencing input: peripheral blood. The receptor was isolated from a woman aged 45-59 years with COVID-19, enrolled during active disease. CDR3 sequence reads: CASNMRWGSSTGELFF. The CDR3 coding sequence is TGTGCCAGTAACATGAGGTGGGGCTCAAGCACCGGGGAGCTGTTTTTT.